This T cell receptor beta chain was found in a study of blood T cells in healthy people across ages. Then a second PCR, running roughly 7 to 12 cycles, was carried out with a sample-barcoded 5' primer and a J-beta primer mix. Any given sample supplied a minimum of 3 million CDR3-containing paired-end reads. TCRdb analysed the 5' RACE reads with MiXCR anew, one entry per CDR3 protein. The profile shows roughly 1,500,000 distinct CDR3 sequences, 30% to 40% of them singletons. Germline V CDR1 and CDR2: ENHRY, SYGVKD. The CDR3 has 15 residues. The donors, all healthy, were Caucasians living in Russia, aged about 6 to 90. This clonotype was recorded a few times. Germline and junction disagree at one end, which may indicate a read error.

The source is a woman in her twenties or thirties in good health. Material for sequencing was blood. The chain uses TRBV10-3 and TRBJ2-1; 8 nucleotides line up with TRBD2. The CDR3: CAVRKSGSSYNEQFF. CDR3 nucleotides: TGTGCCGTCAGGAAGAGCGGGAGCTCCTACAATGAGCAGTTCTTC.